The sequence of this T cell receptor (beta chain) was determined in a study of CD8 T cells in Susac syndrome. This clonotype was seen only once. CDR3 size: 13 residues. The ends lost 5 bases at V and 2 bases at J; junction bases unmatched: 5. Germline CDR1 reads DFQATT; CDR2 reads SNEGSKA (reference sequence). Random hexamers were used to reverse transcribe the RNA input (about 0.5 to 1 ug). In TCRdb, the immunoSEQ multiplex PCR reads were re-called with MiXCR into one record per CDR3 protein. This table holds 100,000 to 150,000 distinct CDR3 sequences, around 96% found once. TEMRA cells underwent FACS enrichment and CD8+ and CD4+ T cells underwent negative isolation.

Source material: CD4+ T cells from PBMCs. The receptor's source is a human donor in good health. The chain has TRBV20-1 and TRBJ2-5; 7 bases fit TRBD1. CDR3 amino acids: CSAQDRPQETQYF. Written as DNA, the CDR3 is TGCAGTGCTCAGGACAGGCCTCAAGAGACCCAGTACTTC.